This T cell receptor (beta chain) originates from a study of hypomethylating agent response in myelodysplastic syndrome (dated by TCRdb to 2020 to 2023). For context, the study as a whole: The hypomethylating agents azacitidine (8 of 11) or decitabine (3 of 11) were used to treat the patients. On average the patients were 72.2 +/- 6.3 years old, and a diploid cytogenetic profile was seen most often. Of the myelodysplastic syndrome patients in the cohort, nine or ten were male and 2 were female. Response was defined as complete response or hematologic improvement, and patients meeting neither criterion were classed as non-responders. About 6 patients had a response of complete response or hematologic improvement, and four or five patients did not respond. The most frequent mutation was TET2, found in about 45% of the 11 patients.

Remarks on this clone: The clone's antigen remains unknown. The record has no base qualities; no much larger clone is one base away. The same CDR3 arises from other DNA sequences in this sample as well.

Study-wide findings and limitations: Novel clonotypes were found to emerge more often in responders, whereas more contracted clonotypes were observed in non-responders after treatment. The cohort was small, with only 11 patients analyzed. The shared GLIPH2 clusters might recognize novel MDS antigens, but this possibility was not confirmed and requires experimental validation. Age matching of healthy control donors to MDS patients was not performed, and the MDS versus healthy comparison could have been impacted by this lack of age matching. After hypomethylating agent treatment, no significant change in richness, rarefaction diversity or clonality was seen, either across all patients or within response groups.

CDR1 and CDR2, looked up from the germline V gene, are SGHNT and YENEEA. V trim: 5 bases; J trim: 4 bases; unmatched bases: 11. Including the terminal cysteine and phenylalanine, the CDR3 comprises 16 residues. Of all the DNA, just the CDR3 is kept, 48 bases in frame from base 1. Libraries were constructed by the immunoSEQ multiplex PCR assay. Survey resolution was used, with two replicates of approximately 200 ng each, totaling 400 ng of DNA per sample. The hsTCRB kit detected rearranged TCRB sequences in genomic DNA using multiplex PCR primers targeting V and J genes. In the first PCR, the CDR3 region was amplified for 31 cycles with the QIAGEN Multiplex PCR Kit. Sample barcodes and Illumina adapters were added to each replicate in an 8-cycle second PCR. Quantification of the pooled libraries was done with a QuantStudio 6 and the KAPA library quantification kit. About 15 pM of pooled libraries was sequenced on an Illumina MiSeq using 156-cycle single-end reads and a 15-cycle index read. The study's own analysis went as follows. VDJdb annotation flagged about 1.7% of about 170,000 unique clonotypes as previously reported viral-epitope-specific. Raw reads were processed by the immunoSEQ Data Assistant and immunoSEQ Analyzer into normalized, annotated TCRB repertoires. Clonotype analysis used the immunarch R package version 0.6.5 and BioAnalyzer. Before richness was estimated, every repertoire was downsampled to match the clone count of the smallest repertoire. Clonotypes were categorized as expanded, contracted or novel by Fisher's exact tests, where a novel clonotype had zero frequency before treatment. Significantly changed CDR3 beta sequences were clustered with GLIPH2 at simulation_depth=1000 and kmer_min_depth=3, and CDR3s shorter than five residues were left out. The table was pulled from immuneACCESS by TCRdb, which kept in-frame rearrangements only. Such tables lose some clones; where checked, under half of the loss comes from unresolved V genes, and the rest has no known cause. V and J calls and clone size follow that table, whereas D and trimming were derived from the DNA. Counted in this sample were approximately 5,100 clones; around 80% of them appeared once. The top ten constitute about a sixth of the sample.

T-cell subsets were not sorted, and bulk bone marrow was analyzed instead. Bone marrow from some 10 myelodysplastic syndrome patients was immunosequenced for TCR beta CDR3 regions before and after hypomethylating agent therapy. For longitudinal repertoire tracking, a baseline bone marrow plus two to three bone marrows at different post-treatment timepoints were contributed by each patient. Whole bone marrow served as the source for genomic DNA extraction, with DNA quality checked using TapeStation, NanoDrop OneC and PicoGreen assays. Material: bone marrow, obtained before or after starting hypomethylating agent treatment for myelodysplastic syndrome (not recorded which). The TCR comes from a human donor with myelodysplastic syndrome. The chain uses TRBV11-3 and TRBJ2-3, with 8 junctional bases fitting TRBD1. DNA sequence: TGTGCCAGCAGCCCGACGGACAGGGTGTGGGCAGATACGCAGTATTTT. The resulting protein is CASSPTDRVWADTQYF.